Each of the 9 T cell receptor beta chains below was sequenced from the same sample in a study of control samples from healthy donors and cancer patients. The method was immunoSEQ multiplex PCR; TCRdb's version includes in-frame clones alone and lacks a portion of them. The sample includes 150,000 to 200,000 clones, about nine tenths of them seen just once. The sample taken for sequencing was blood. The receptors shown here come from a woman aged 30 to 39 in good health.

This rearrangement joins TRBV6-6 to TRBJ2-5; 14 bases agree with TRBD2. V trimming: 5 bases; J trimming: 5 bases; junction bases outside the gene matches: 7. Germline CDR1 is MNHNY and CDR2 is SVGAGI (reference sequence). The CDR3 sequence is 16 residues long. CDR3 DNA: TGTGCCAGCAGTCCGACCGGGACTAGCGGGAGTGAGACCCAGTACTTC. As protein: CASSPTGTSGSETQYF.

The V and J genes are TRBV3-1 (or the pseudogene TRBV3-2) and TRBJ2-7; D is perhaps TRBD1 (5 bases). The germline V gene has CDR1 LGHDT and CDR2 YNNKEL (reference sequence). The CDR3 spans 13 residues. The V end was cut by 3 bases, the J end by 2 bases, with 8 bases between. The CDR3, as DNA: TGTGCCAGCAGCCAGGGGCCGGCCTACGAGCAGTACTTC. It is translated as CASSQGPAYEQYF.

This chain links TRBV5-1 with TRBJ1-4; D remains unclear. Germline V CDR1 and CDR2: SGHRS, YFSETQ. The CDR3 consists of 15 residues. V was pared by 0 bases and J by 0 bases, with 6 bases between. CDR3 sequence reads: CASSLVPATNEKLFF. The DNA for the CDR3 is TGCGCCAGCAGCTTGGTTCCGGCAACTAATGAAAAACTGTTTTTT.

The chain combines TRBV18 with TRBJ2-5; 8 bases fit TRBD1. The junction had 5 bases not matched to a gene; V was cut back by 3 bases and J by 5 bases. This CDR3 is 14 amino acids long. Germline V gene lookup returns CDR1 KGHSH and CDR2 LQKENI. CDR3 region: CASSPTGAGETQYF. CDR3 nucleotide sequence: TGTGCCAGCTCACCGACAGGGGCTGGGGAGACCCAGTACTTC.

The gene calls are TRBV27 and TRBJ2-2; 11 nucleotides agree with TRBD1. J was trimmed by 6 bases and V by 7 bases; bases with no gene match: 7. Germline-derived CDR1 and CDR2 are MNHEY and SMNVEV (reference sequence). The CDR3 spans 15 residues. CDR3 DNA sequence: TGTGCCAGCAATCCGGGGACAGGGGGGGCCGGGGAGCTGTTTTTT. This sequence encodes CASNPGTGGAGELFF.

The CDR3 coding sequence is TGCGCCAGCAGCCAAGTGGAGGGGTCCTACGAGCAGTACTTC. This translates into CASSQVEGSYEQYF. J is TRBJ2-7 and V is TRBV4-1; possibly TRBD2 for D (6 bases). There are 14 residues in the CDR3. Between the trimmed V and J ends, which lost 1 base and 1 base, there was a span of 8 bases. Germline V gene lookup returns CDR1 MGHRA and CDR2 YSYEKL.

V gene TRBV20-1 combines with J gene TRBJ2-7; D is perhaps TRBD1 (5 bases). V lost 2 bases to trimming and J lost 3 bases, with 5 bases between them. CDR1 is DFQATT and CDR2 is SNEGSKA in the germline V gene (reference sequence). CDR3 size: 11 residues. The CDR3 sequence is CSARQGYEQYF. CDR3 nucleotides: TGCAGTGCTAGACAGGGCTACGAGCAGTACTTC.

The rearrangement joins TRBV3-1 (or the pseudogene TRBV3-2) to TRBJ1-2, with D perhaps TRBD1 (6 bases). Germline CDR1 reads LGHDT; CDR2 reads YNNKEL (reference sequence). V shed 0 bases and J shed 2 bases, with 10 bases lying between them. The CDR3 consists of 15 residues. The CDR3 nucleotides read TGTGCCAGCAGCCAAGATGGGGGGCGAAACTATGGCTACACCTTC. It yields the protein CASSQDGGRNYGYTF.

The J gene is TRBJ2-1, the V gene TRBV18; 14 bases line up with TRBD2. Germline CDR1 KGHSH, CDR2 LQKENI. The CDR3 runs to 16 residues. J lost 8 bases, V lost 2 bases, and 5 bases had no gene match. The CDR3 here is CASSPATSGRADEQFF. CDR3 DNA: TGTGCCAGCTCACCAGCGACTAGCGGGAGGGCCGATGAGCAGTTCTTC.